This is a list of T cell receptor beta chains from one sample in a study of immune cell composition in non-small cell lung cancer. The repertoire was sequenced with immunoSEQ multiplex PCR; TCRdb's copy has only in-frame clones and lacks some. Here the sample spans about 3,300 clones, roughly two thirds being singletons. The sample taken for sequencing was non-adjacent lung tissue. The receptors stem from a human donor with non-small cell lung cancer. Each CDR3 is given with its conserved first and last residue.

v_call | cdr3_aa
TRBV6-1 | CASAGGNSYEQYF
TRBV6-5 | CASSYSPTYEQYF
TRBV5-1 | CASSLGTGEKLFF
TRBV6-5 | CASSPGWQGNEQYF
TRBV7-9 | CALSGFEDTEAFF
TRBV5-8 | CASSSEGGYTF
TRBV11-2 | CASSRNDRGGYTF
TRBV4-1 | CASSQGRNRDYGYTF
TRBV30 | CAWSRTGISGGYTF
TRBV7-3 | CASSFGQSNTEAFF
TRBV6-6 | CASSWGTDNEQFF
TRBV11-2 | CASSLRLAGEGELFF
TRBV7-2 | CASSLWGAGNTIYF
TRBV19 | CASSTAGGRIEQYF
TRBV2 | CASSRGVQETQYF
TRBV6-1 | CASGLEGAKNIQYF
TRBV7-9 | CASSLAISLIVAEQYF
TRBV5-8 | CASSLTERTDTQYF
TRBV6-6 | CASSPGWQGNEQYF
TRBV11-3 | CASSLRIGGDTGELFF
TRBV7-9 | CASSPNGQGAREQYF
TRBV18 | CASSPPVAGGTDTQYF
TRBV2 | CASKGTGRNTEAFF
TRBV10-3 | CAISEPGTGSGNTIYF
TRBV28 | CASSLSLAGDTGELFF
TRBV11-3 | CASSLVGVRGQSYEQYF
TRBV6-5 | CASNLRGRDSDEQFF
TRBV28 | CASGGRINEKLFF
TRBV28 | CASRLAGDYEQFF
TRBV11-3 | CASSPGGVGTDTQYF
TRBV11-3 | CASSYGQGRLDTGELFF
TRBV7-8 | CASIPQGGAEQYF
TRBV7-9 | CASSSTGTQYF
TRBV10-1 | CASRHEGTGTTEVFGNTIYF
TRBV5-1 | CASREVGGTGTYNEQFF
TRBV5-1 | CASSLDRVDTGELFF
TRBV6-1 | CASSVVSGAQDTQYF
TRBV6-5 | CASSPRLAGPNEQFF
TRBV29-1 | CSVDPRTSALGEQFF
TRBV5-1 | CASSLAVEAYGYTF
TRBV9 | CASSVLGDGTDTQYF
TRBV6-5 | CASRDDRGYGYTF
TRBV11-3 | CASSLDSGPSGNTIYF
TRBV28 | CASSLSTIYTGELFF
TRBV2 | CASSQLQGRDGYTF
TRBV21-1 | CASFGGATSSGANVLTF
TRBV13 | CASSLPGNSYEQYF
TRBV6-1 | CASSVWTDNTGELFF
TRBV11-2 | CASSLGGGNYEQYF
TRBV6-1 | CASSEAMDREDTQYF
TRBV11-3 | CASSLQGGIDEQYF